One sample yielded the 9 T cell receptor beta chains listed below, sequenced in a study of blood T cell repertoires in COVID-19. Libraries were prepared by immunoSEQ multiplex PCR; TCRdb keeps only in-frame clonotypes and omits some of them. This sample yields 65,000 to 95,000 clones, of which 70% to 90% are seen a single time; around 2.8% belongs to the top ten. The sequenced material came from peripheral blood. Receptor source: a man between 65 and 85 years old with active or convalescent COVID-19.

The rearrangement uses TRBV7-9 and TRBJ2-3; perhaps TRBD2 as D (6 bases). This CDR3 has 12 residues. Trimming stripped 2 bases from V and 9 bases from J, with 9 bases between. CDR1 SEHNR and CDR2 FQNEAQ come from the germline V gene (reference sequence). The CDR3 sequence: CASSLQGGTQYF. CDR3 DNA sequence: TGTGCCAGCAGCTTACAGGGAGGAACGCAGTATTTT. The entire variable domain, with the rest obtained from reference TRBV7-9 and TRBJ2-3, is as follows: DTGVSQNPRHKITKRGQNVTFRCDPISEHNRLYWYRQTLGQGPEFLTYFQNEAQLEKSRLLSDRFSAERPKGSFSTLEIQRTEQGDSAMYLCASSLQGGTQYFGPGTRLTVL.

V gene TRBV19 combines with J gene TRBJ2-6; possibly TRBD1 for D (5 bases). The V end was cut by 5 bases, the J end by 4 bases, with 12 bases between. The germline V gene has CDR1 LNHDA and CDR2 SQIVND (reference sequence). CDR3 length: 15 residues. The CDR3 coding sequence is TGTGCCAGTAGTTCCCAGGGTGGCGGGGCCAACGTCCTGACTTTC. Its translation: CASSSQGGGANVLTF.

The chain is built from TRBV2 and TRBJ1-2; maybe TRBD1 (6 bases). V was clipped by 4 bases and J by 0 bases, with 15 bases between them. Germline CDR1 reads SNHLY; CDR2 reads FYNNEI. The CDR3 length is 16 residues. The CDR3 DNA is TGTGCCAGCAGTGGGGCAGGGGAACCGGCTAACTATGGCTACACCTTC. Its protein product is CASSGAGEPANYGYTF.

The V call is TRBV5-1, the J call TRBJ1-2, with D perhaps matching TRBD1 (5 bases). CDR1 and CDR2 from the germline V gene are SGHRS and YFSETQ. V dropped 4 bases and J dropped 0 bases, with 10 bases sitting between them. The CDR3 extends over 14 amino acids. The CDR3, as DNA: TGCGCCAGCAGCCAGGGTGGCCCTAACTATGGCTACACCTTC. It specifies CASSQGGPNYGYTF.

The chain recombines TRBV19 with TRBJ1-6, with TRBD1 as a possible D gene (6 bases). Trimming left V 2 bases short and J 6 bases short, with 14 bases between. The germline V gene encodes CDR1 LNHDA and CDR2 SQIVND (reference sequence). The CDR3 is 16 residues long. CDR3 loop: CASSIIRGSGNSPLHF. The CDR3 nucleotides are TGTGCCAGTAGTATAATAAGGGGGTCGGGTAATTCACCCCTCCACTTT.

The J gene is TRBJ2-1, the V gene TRBV27; 9 bases match TRBD1. The germline CDR1 and CDR2 sequences are MNHEY and SMNVEV (reference sequence). The CDR3 sequence is 15 residues long. The junction had 4 bases not matched to a gene; V was cut back by 6 bases and J by 1 base. CDR3 sequence: CASRGQGVSYNEQFF. For the CDR3, the DNA is TGTGCCAGCAGGGGACAGGGAGTGTCCTACAATGAGCAGTTCTTC.

In the case of this clone: Within the sample, other DNA sequences also encode this same CDR3. The chain recombines TRBV7-6 with TRBJ2-1; D perhaps matches TRBD2 (5 bases). This CDR3 is built from 15 residues. Looked up from germline, CDR1 is SGHVS and CDR2 is FNYEAQ. Trimming took off 0 bases at V and 0 bases at J, with 6 bases between the two ends. The CDR3 here is CASSLAGASYNEQFF. The CDR3 nucleotides are TGTGCCAGCAGCTTAGCGGGAGCCTCCTACAATGAGCAGTTCTTC.

This rearrangement joins TRBV15 to TRBJ1-3; tentatively, D is TRBD1 (5 bases). Trimming pared 5 bases from V and 4 bases from J, leaving 15 bases between. Germline values: CDR1 LNHNV, CDR2 YYDKDF (reference sequence). The CDR3 sequence is 15 residues long. CDR3 nucleotides: TGTGCCACCAGCCACCAGGGTCTGTGGGGAAACACCATATATTTT. Residues: CATSHQGLWGNTIYF. Together with reference TRBV15 and TRBJ1-3, the CDR3 gives the full variable domain: DAMVIQNPRYQVTQFGKPVTLSCSQTLNHNVMYWYQQKSSQAPKLLFHYYDKDFNNEADTPDNFQSRRPNTSFCFLDIRSPGLGDTAMYLCATSHQGLWGNTIYFGEGSWLTVV.

The chain combines TRBV6-5 with TRBJ1-1; unclear D gene. The CDR3 totals 12 residues. Trimming took off 7 bases at V and 0 bases at J, with 6 bases between the two ends. CDR1 is MNHEY and CDR2 is SVGAGI in the germline V gene. The CDR3 DNA is TGTGCCAGCACCGGGTTGAACACTGAAGCTTTCTTT. This translates into CASTGLNTEAFF.